This TCR beta chain appears in the sequencing data of a study of blood T cell repertoires in COVID-19. Whole-study context: From T cells, B-cell-depleted T cells, or PBMCs came the material, which was cDNA or gDNA.

The J segment lost 0 bases and the V segment lost 4 bases, leaving 3 bases of the junction unmatched. The CDR3 is 13 residues long. Germline values: CDR1 SQVTM, CDR2 ANQGSEA. TCRdb keeps only in-frame clones here, not all; method: immunoSEQ multiplex PCR. The table lists about 200,000 clones, around 88% of them singletons. Sequencing was carried out using peripheral blood. This clonotype was obtained from a man between 18 and 29 years old with active or convalescent COVID-19. V and J are TRBV29-1 and TRBJ2-7; 7 bases are a match to TRBD1. Written as DNA, the CDR3 is TGCAGCGTTGCCCGGGACAGCTCCTACGAGCAGTACTTC. Protein sequence: CSVARDSSYEQYF.